The 19 T cell receptor beta chains below were found in one sample sequenced in a study of glioma-infiltrating T cells. The iRepertoire nested amplicon-rescue multiplex PCR amplified TCR alpha and beta CDR3s from RNA. TCRdb redid the calling of the multiplex PCR reads with MiXCR, one entry per CDR3 protein. The sample shows about 140,000 distinct CDR3 sequences, roughly two fifths of them seen only once. The specimen was glioma tissue, nonneoplastic brain tissue, or PBMCs (not recorded which). Every receptor here comes from a human donor with low-grade glioma or glioblastoma, undergoing nonglioma brain surgery, or in good health (not recorded which).

This clonotype was seen a handful of times. This chain uses TRBV4-3 with TRBJ2-1; possibly TRBD2 for D (7 bases). The ends were cut back, 0 bases at V and 6 bases at J, with 15 bases in the middle. CDR1 LGHNA and CDR2 YSLEER come from the germline V gene. The CDR3 sequence is 16 residues long. The CDR3 is CASSQEFQGGGNEQFF. The CDR3 coding sequence is TGCGCCAGCAGCCAAGAGTTCCAGGGAGGGGGCAATGAGCAGTTCTTC.

This clonotype was detected once. The chain employs TRBV6-1 and TRBJ2-2; possibly TRBD2 for D (6 bases). The germline V gene has CDR1 MNHNS and CDR2 SASEGT. This CDR3 has 14 amino acids. V was pared by 7 bases and J by 2 bases, with 11 bases between. This chain's CDR3 is CASTTGTNTGELFF. DNA of the CDR3: TGTGCCAGCACCACCGGGACTAACACCGGGGAGCTGTTTTTT.

This clonotype was observed at least ten times. The chain recombines TRBV20-1 with TRBJ1-2, with a possible D match to TRBD1 (6 bases). Germline CDR1 is DFQATT and CDR2 is SNEGSKA (reference sequence). Trimming left V 4 bases short and J 4 bases short, with 13 bases between. This CDR3 contains 13 residues. CDR3 region: CSATGVNFYGYTF. CDR3 DNA: TGCAGTGCTACAGGGGTCAATTTCTATGGCTACACCTTC.

The chain has TRBV6-1 and TRBJ2-7, with 9 bases identical to TRBD1. CDR1 and CDR2 from the germline V gene are MNHNS and SASEGT. The CDR3 is made up of 15 amino acids. V lost 6 bases to trimming and J lost 5 bases; unmatched junction nucleotides: 11. The CDR3 loop reads CASSPTGTGTHEQYF. The CDR3 nucleotides read TGTGCCAGCAGCCCTACCGGGACAGGGACCCACGAGCAGTACTTC.

The V and J genes are TRBV4-1 and TRBJ1-5, with D unresolved. Per the germline V gene, CDR1 is MGHRA and CDR2 is YSYEKL. The CDR3 spans 14 residues. Deletions cut 4 bases from V and 2 bases from J, with 9 bases between. The CDR3 sequence is CASSPMVGNQPQHF. The CDR3 DNA reads TGCGCCAGCAGCCCTATGGTGGGCAATCAGCCCCAGCATTTT.

The table lists this clonotype with a few counts. The rearrangement links TRBV27 to TRBJ2-7; 7 bases align to TRBD2. This CDR3 contains 14 residues. V was clipped by 5 bases and J by 6 bases; unmatched bases: 10. The V gene's germline CDR1 is MNHEY and CDR2 SMNVEV (reference sequence). The CDR3, as DNA: TGTGCCAGCAGTCCCTCACTAGCGAACCGCGAGCAGTACTTC. Translation gives CASSPSLANREQYF.

This clonotype was seen only a few times. The CDR3 DNA is TGCAGTGTTAAGGGGGGAACGTCGACTGAAGCTTTCTTT. Its protein is CSVKGGTSTEAFF. The chain carries TRBV20-1 and TRBJ1-1; possible D gene TRBD1, 6 bases. Germline-derived CDR1 and CDR2 are DFQATT and SNEGSKA (reference sequence). CDR3 length: 13 amino acids. The V and J ends lost 7 bases and 5 bases respectively, with 17 bases between them.

This clonotype was seen a few times. The chain links TRBV24-1 to TRBJ2-1; 8 nucleotides match TRBD2. CDR3 length: 14 amino acids. Germline assignment: CDR1 KGHDR and CDR2 SFDVKD. The V gene end was trimmed by 4 bases and the J gene end by 10 bases; junction bases not matched to a gene: 8. The CDR3 nucleotides are TGTGCCACCAGTGACTCCATACTAGCGGAGGAGCAGTTCTTC. This encodes CATSDSILAEEQFF.

This clonotype was recorded at least ten times. The genes are TRBV4-3 and TRBJ2-3; 12 nucleotides agree with TRBD2. This CDR3 is built from 15 residues. Looked up from germline, CDR1 is LGHNA and CDR2 is YSLEER. J was trimmed by 8 bases and V by 3 bases; bases with no gene match: 6. This chain's CDR3 is CASSQTLAGGGTQYF. The CDR3 DNA reads TGCGCCAGCAGCCAGACACTAGCGGGAGGAGGTACGCAGTATTTT.

The sample holds a few counts of this clonotype. This chain uses TRBV20-1 with TRBJ1-2; D possibly corresponds to TRBD1 (5 bases). CDR3 size: 12 residues. CDR1 DFQATT and CDR2 SNEGSKA come from the germline V gene (reference sequence). V lost 3 bases to trimming and J lost 1 base, with 6 bases between them. CDR3 coding DNA: TGCAGTGCTAGTGACAGTAACTATGGCTACACCTTC. Its protein is CSASDSNYGYTF.

CDR3 in amino acids: CASSYALAGGYNEQFF. In DNA form, the CDR3 reads TGTGCCAGCAGTTACGCTCTAGCGGGCGGATACAATGAGCAGTTCTTC. The chain uses TRBV6-6 and TRBJ2-1; the match to TRBD2 covers 8 bases. With V trimmed by 2 bases and J by 4 bases, 7 bases remained unmatched. The CDR3 covers 16 residues. Germline V lookup: CDR1 MNHNY, CDR2 SVGAGI (reference sequence).

The chain uses TRBV6-1 and TRBJ2-6; perhaps TRBD2 as D (6 bases). Germline V gene data show CDR1 as MNHNS and CDR2 as SASEGT. The CDR3 loop spans 14 amino acids. The germline V and J ends were trimmed by 7 bases and 6 bases, with 13 bases remaining between them. CDR3 amino acids: CASIDGGLANVLTF. The CDR3 DNA reads as TGTGCCAGCATCGACGGGGGACTGGCCAACGTCCTGACTTTC.

This clonotype came up a few times. The V gene is TRBV20-1, the J gene TRBJ2-7; D possibly corresponds to TRBD2 (5 bases). The CDR3 has 12 residues. The ends were cut back, 6 bases at V and 7 bases at J, with 16 bases in the middle. CDR1 and CDR2 (germline): DFQATT, SNEGSKA (reference sequence). In DNA, the CDR3 is TGCAGTGCAGGGAGCCAGATAAAGGAGCAGTACTTC. Translated: CSAGSQIKEQYF.

The genes are TRBV6-1 and TRBJ1-5; 8 bases align to TRBD1. CDR1 is MNHNS and CDR2 is SASEGT in the germline V gene. The CDR3 spans 15 residues. The ends lost 5 bases at V and 3 bases at J; junction bases unmatched: 6. The CDR3 region is CASSSMGQANQPQHF. DNA for the CDR3: TGTGCCAGCAGTTCTATGGGACAGGCCAATCAGCCCCAGCATTTT.

This chain links TRBV12-3 or TRBV12-4 with TRBJ1-6; 9 bases line up with TRBD1. The length of the CDR3 is 16 residues. V was pared by 2 bases and J by 11 bases, with 10 bases of the junction left unmatched. As DNA, the CDR3 is TGTGCCAGCAGTTTATCGTTACAGGGGGCGGGGACACCCCTCCACTTT. As protein: CASSLSLQGAGTPLHF.

This clonotype has just a few counts. CDR3 amino acids: CASSEASSNQPQHF. The CDR3 DNA is TGTGCCAGCAGTGAAGCGAGTAGCAATCAGCCCCAGCATTTT. The chain combines TRBV2 with TRBJ1-5; D is uncertain. Germline CDR1 and CDR2: SNHLY and FYNNEI. This CDR3 comprises 14 residues. Trimming removed 0 bases from V and 0 bases from J, with 3 bases in between.

This clonotype was observed a few times. The gene calls are TRBV2 and TRBJ2-1, with 11 bases matching TRBD1. J was trimmed by 7 bases and V by 7 bases; bases with no gene match: 6. The CDR3 is 14 residues long. Germline CDR1 SNHLY, CDR2 FYNNEI. Here the CDR3 DNA reads TGTGCCAGCATCCCGGGACAGGGGGGAAATGAGCAGTTCTTC. Protein sequence: CASIPGQGGNEQFF.

This clonotype was observed many times. The chain carries TRBV7-9 and TRBJ2-1; 7 bases map to TRBD2. V dropped 5 bases and J dropped 9; count of bases not matched to a gene: 4. Germline V lookup: CDR1 SEHNR, CDR2 FQNEAQ (reference sequence). CDR3 length: 12 residues. The CDR3 protein is CASSRDYFEQFF. The CDR3 nucleotides are TGTGCCAGCAGCCGGGACTATTTTGAGCAGTTCTTC.

The V call is TRBV6-9, the J call TRBJ1-2, with D tentatively TRBD1 (6 bases). Germline V gene lookup returns CDR1 MNHGY and CDR2 SVAAGI. This CDR3 comprises 15 residues. Trimming removed 4 bases at V and 7 bases at J, with 19 bases between. The CDR3 sequence: CASSLSGHAASGYTF. The DNA of the CDR3 is TGTGCCAGCAGTTTGTCGGGACATGCTGCTAGTGGCTACACCTTC.